Reported below is one TCR beta chain. The clone's antigen remains unknown. Per-base qualities were not stored, and no clone one base away is much larger. The data were obtained in a study of Ad26.COV2.S vaccination and SARS-CoV-2 variants listed by TCRdb under 2021. At the level of the whole study: Donors in the vaccine arm were drawn from COV1001, a multicentre, randomized, double-blind, placebo-controlled phase I-IIa trial testing Ad26.COV2.S in healthy adults. Ad26.COV2.S was administered intramuscularly at 5 x 10^10 or 1 x 10^11 viral particles, either as a single shot or as two shots given 56 days apart. The specificity and breadth of SARS-CoV-2-reactive T cell receptors after Ad26.COV2.S vaccination were assessed by TCRbeta repertoire sequencing. The TCR-sequenced set comprised about 32 samples: around 20 Ad26.COV2.S vaccine recipients, 5 placebo recipients and 8 SARS-CoV-2 convalescent individuals. Participants in the trial were split at random into five groups of five each, receiving low-dose or high-dose Ad26.COV2.S once or twice, or else placebo on both occasions. Investigators remained blinded to trial group allocation during experiments and outcome assessment.

This specimen's treatment or condition label, per the study, means: around 19 received Ad26.COV2.S at low or high dose, single or two shots; 5 received placebo; per-sample allocation not given. For vaccine and placebo recipients, the sequenced repertoires came from samples collected on day 63 after the first injection. Between 29 July and 7 August 2020, Cohort 1b enrolled around 24 adults aged 18-55 years at one site in Boston, USA. Ad26.COV2.S consisted of a replication-incompetent adenovirus type 26 vector by which a prefusion-stabilized SARS-CoV-2 spike protein from the original Wuhan strain was expressed. V has 7 bases trimmed and J has 8 bases trimmed; junction bases matching no gene number 10. The CDR3 spans 13 residues, from the cysteine through the phenylalanine. The CDR3 DNA has 39 bases and is translated from base 1. The full study reports these points: After vaccination, spike-specific CD8+ and CD4+ T cell responses were reported to show substantial breadth. The authors noted that total T cell responses may have been underestimated by the TCR breadth and depth analyses. Compared with placebo recipients, Ad26.COV2.S recipients showed higher spike-specific TCR breadth (P = 0.0014). Comparable non-spike TCR breadth was observed between vaccine and placebo recipients, consistent with only spike being contained in the vaccine. The study was not powered to compare responses between vaccine doses or regimens.

The immunoSEQ Assay was used to sequence TCRbeta CDR3 regions. After extraction, genomic DNA underwent amplification by bias-controlled multiplex PCR, followed by high-throughput sequencing. In the original analysis: To quantify the absolute abundance of every unique TCRbeta CDR3 region, sequences were collapsed and filtered. Usable DNA was measured by amplifying reference genes present in all nucleated cells, and TCRbeta template counts were normalized to that usable DNA to estimate T cell fraction. Repertoire TCRs were annotated as SARS-CoV-2-specific when V gene, CDR3 amino acid sequence and J gene were exactly matched to a known reactive TCR set. The reference SARS-CoV-2 TCR set came from MIRA and was filtered for enrichment in COVID-19-positive ImmuneCODE repertoires, removing public or cross-reactive TCRs. Based on the MIRA antigens, annotated TCRs were further analysed at the level of specific ORF or position within ORF. Breadth was defined as the number of annotated unique rearrangements divided by the total number of unique productive rearrangements, and depth was defined as the summed frequency of the annotated unique rearrangements. Two-sided Wilcoxon rank-sum tests were applied when comparing TCR breadth between groups. Sourced from immuneACCESS, this table was stored by TCRdb with only in-frame sequences that have V and J called. A share of the clones is absent; for the studies checked, an unresolved V gene accounts for under half, and the remainder has no known explanation. Clone size and the V and J calls come from that table; the DNA yielded D and trimming. This sample gives 350,000 to 500,000 clones in total; 90% of them show up just once. The ten top clones hold under 4.5% of the sample.

This sequence originates from a person between 18 and 59 years old who received the Ad26.COV2.S COVID-19 vaccine or a placebo. The rearrangement combines TRBV12-3 or TRBV12-4 with TRBJ1-2, with 7 central nucleotides matching TRBD1. Sequencing was performed on peripheral blood, taken in a trial of Ad26.COV2.S vaccine versus placebo. In nucleotides, the sequence is TGTGCCAGCACCCCCACCAGGGGGGACGGCTACACCTTC. This is translated as CASTPTRGDGYTF.